The 8 T cell receptor beta chains given below trace back to one sample, sequenced in a study of beta chain features in type 1 diabetes. TCRB transcripts that were expressed got sequenced, as all of the isolated RNA had been reverse transcribed. Clones were read by immunoSEQ multiplex PCR, and TCRdb kept only the in-frame ones, dropping some. The sample has about 900,000 clones, 15% to 20% seen once. Sequencing was carried out using naive CD4+ T cells from blood. These receptors were taken from a young woman in good health.

The rearrangement joins TRBV7-2 to TRBJ2-3, with a weak D call TRBD2 (5 bases). The CDR3 is made up of 12 amino acids. The V and J ends lost 5 bases and 6 bases respectively, with 9 bases between them. Germline V gives CDR1 SGHTA, CDR2 FQGNSA. The chain's CDR3 is CASSPGSDTQYF. The CDR3 coding sequence is TGTGCCAGCAGCCCGGGGTCGGATACGCAGTATTTT. The variable domain in full, completed from reference TRBV7-2 and TRBJ2-3, reads GAGVSQSPSNKVTEKGKDVELRCDPISGHTALYWYRQSLGQGLEFLIYFQGNSAPDKSGLPSDRFSAERTGGSVSTLTIQRTQQEDSAVYLCASSPGSDTQYFGPGTRLTVL.

This clone turned up a few times. CDR3 in DNA: TGTGCCAGCAGCTTACTTCGGGCCTACGAGCAGTACTTC. This codes for CASSLLRAYEQYF. The V and J genes are TRBV7-2 and TRBJ2-7; no clear D. Germline loops: CDR1 SGHTA, CDR2 FQGNSA. V lost 2 bases and J lost 2, with 7 bases in between. The CDR3 is 13 residues long.

The chain's CDR3 is CASSLDHTEQYF. The CDR3 DNA is TGTGCCAGCAGCTTAGATCATACCGAGCAGTACTTC. The chain is built from TRBV7-9 and TRBJ2-7; D unresolved. The CDR3 runs to 12 residues. Germline values: CDR1 SEHNR, CDR2 FQNEAQ (reference sequence). The V end lost 1 base, the J end lost 6 bases, and 7 bases lay between the germline ends.

Turning to this clone: Other DNA sequences in the same sample also yield this CDR3. This chain uses TRBV7-2 with TRBJ2-5, with D unclear. The germline V and J ends were trimmed by 3 bases and 5 bases, with 7 bases remaining between them. The CDR3 extends over 12 amino acids. Germline lookup yields CDR1 SGHTA and CDR2 FQGNSA. For the CDR3, the DNA is TGTGCCAGCAGCTTGGCCCCGGAGACCCAGTACTTC. As protein: CASSLAPETQYF.

The rearrangement joins TRBV29-1 to TRBJ2-1, with D hard to call. V lost 4 bases to trimming and J lost 2 bases, with 18 bases between them. Looked up from germline, CDR1 is SQVTM and CDR2 is ANQGSEA. This CDR3 has 16 residues. CDR3 amino acids: CSVAPPGKGAYNEQFF. DNA of the CDR3: TGCAGCGTTGCCCCCCCTGGTAAGGGTGCCTACAATGAGCAGTTCTTC.

There are a few counts of this clone. The rearrangement uses TRBV9 and TRBJ2-7, with 12 positions matching TRBD2. Germline V gene data show CDR1 as SGDLS and CDR2 as YYNGEE. V dropped 0 bases and J dropped 2; count of bases not matched to a gene: 3. CDR3 length: 16 amino acids. The CDR3 loop is CASSVGLAGAPYEQYF. The CDR3, as DNA: TGTGCCAGCAGCGTAGGACTAGCGGGAGCCCCCTACGAGCAGTACTTC. The entire variable domain, with the rest obtained from reference TRBV9 and TRBJ2-7, is as follows: DSGVTQTPKHLITATGQRVTLRCSPRSGDLSVYWYQQSLDQGLQFLIQYYNGEERAKGNILERFSAQQFPDLHSELNLSSLELGDSALYFCASSVGLAGAPYEQYFGPGTRLTVT.

This chain connects TRBV5-1 to TRBJ2-5; 8 nucleotides agree with TRBD1. The CDR3 runs 16 residues. V lost 4 bases and J lost 5; bases outside the gene matches: 13. Germline CDR1 reads SGHRS; CDR2 reads YFSETQ. The CDR3 region is CASSRRDRSAWETQYF. CDR3 in DNA: TGCGCCAGCAGCCGGCGGGACAGGTCGGCCTGGGAGACCCAGTACTTC.

V usage is TRBV5-8 and J usage is TRBJ2-7; D is ambiguous. The CDR3 covers 15 residues. Germline CDR1 SGHTS, CDR2 YDEGEE. V lost 0 bases to trimming and J lost 1 base, with 11 bases between them. CDR3 sequence: CASSLGAKGSYEQYF. CDR3 nucleotides: TGTGCCAGCAGCTTGGGCGCTAAGGGATCCTACGAGCAGTACTTC.